Listed here are 28 T cell receptor beta chains from one sample, sequenced in a study of blood T cell repertoires in COVID-19. Assay: immunoSEQ multiplex PCR; the TCRdb copy retains only in-frame clones and omits some. The sample contains 400,000 to 550,000 clones, roughly 90% of which appear only once. Sequencing was done on a sample of peripheral blood. The receptors were gathered from a woman in her thirties with acute or convalescent COVID-19.

In DNA, the CDR3 is TGCGCCAGCAGCCGACTAGCGGGAGAGACCCAGTACTTC. Encoded protein: CASSRLAGETQYF. The rearrangement uses TRBV5-1 and TRBJ2-5; 10 positions agree with TRBD2. The CDR3 extends over 13 amino acids. In germline, CDR1 is SGHRS, CDR2 YFSETQ. The V segment lost 4 bases and the J segment 4 bases; nucleotides outside the gene matches: 1.

The chain is built from TRBV9 and TRBJ2-3; 9 nucleotides match TRBD1. The CDR3 totals 16 residues. Trimming removed 3 bases from V and 2 bases from J; junction bases left unmatched: 7. CDR1 is SGDLS, CDR2 YYNGEE, per germline. The CDR3 coding sequence is TGTGCCAGCAGCGGACAGGGGGTACCCTCCACAGATACGCAGTATTTT. As protein: CASSGQGVPSTDTQYF.

The chain is built from TRBV6-6 and TRBJ1-2; perhaps TRBD1 as D (5 bases). V dropped 5 bases and J dropped 4 bases, with 11 bases sitting between them. The germline V gene encodes CDR1 MNHNY and CDR2 SVGAGI (reference sequence). The CDR3 has 13 amino acids. CDR3 DNA sequence: TGTGCCAGCAGTGACCTGGGGCCCTATGGCTACACCTTC. This codes for CASSDLGPYGYTF.

The J gene is TRBJ1-3, the V gene TRBV9, with 10 bases lining up with TRBD1. Trimming at V came to 4 bases and at J to 7 bases, leaving 8 bases not matched to a gene. The CDR3 consists of 15 residues. Germline values: CDR1 SGDLS, CDR2 YYNGEE. DNA of the CDR3: TGTGCCAGCAGCTCCGGGGACAGGGGATCCAACACCATATATTTT. This gives the protein CASSSGDRGSNTIYF. The complete variable domain, with remaining parts taken from reference TRBV9 and TRBJ1-3, reads DSGVTQTPKHLITATGQRVTLRCSPRSGDLSVYWYQQSLDQGLQFLIQYYNGEERAKGNILERFSAQQFPDLHSELNLSSLELGDSALYFCASSSGDRGSNTIYFGEGSWLTVV.

The V and J genes are TRBV7-2 and TRBJ2-3; D gene uncertain. Trimming pared 5 bases from V and 1 base from J, leaving 13 bases between. CDR3 size: 15 residues. Germline V gene data show CDR1 as SGHTA and CDR2 as FQGNSA. For the CDR3, the DNA is TGTGCCAGCAGCCTTCGAGCTCTTGGCACAGATACGCAGTATTTT. Its protein is CASSLRALGTDTQYF.

The rearrangement uses TRBV27 and TRBJ1-2, with D possibly matching TRBD1 (6 bases). Germline V gene sequence: CDR1 MNHEY, CDR2 SMNVEV (reference sequence). The length of the CDR3 is 14 residues. The V gene lost 6 bases and the J gene lost 1 base, with 12 bases spanning the gap. CDR3 in DNA: TGTGCCAGCAGCGCTAACAGGGATAACTATGGCTACACCTTC. It specifies CASSANRDNYGYTF.

The CDR3 loop reads CASSFERVGYTF. The CDR3 coding sequence is TGTGCCAGCAGTTTCGAGAGGGTTGGCTACACCTTC. V and J are TRBV28 and TRBJ1-2; D uncertain. Germline assignment: CDR1 MDHEN and CDR2 SYDVKM. The CDR3 totals 12 residues. With 3 bases removed from V and 7 bases from J, the gap between germline ends came to 9 bases.

The chain has TRBV5-4 and TRBJ2-3, with a weak D call TRBD1 (6 bases). Trimming cost V 4 bases and J 0 bases, with 15 bases left between them. The CDR3 has 16 amino acids. Germline V gene sequence: CDR1 SGHNT, CDR2 YYREEE (reference sequence). CDR3 DNA sequence: TGTGCCAGCAGCAACACAGGGATCTCTAGCACAGATACGCAGTATTTT. This translates into CASSNTGISSTDTQYF. The whole variable domain, filled in from reference TRBV5-4 and TRBJ2-3, reads ETGVTQSPTHLIKTRGQQVTLRCSSQSGHNTVSWYQQALGQGPQFIFQYYREEENGRGNFPPRFSGLQFPNYSSELNVNALELDDSALYLCASSNTGISSTDTQYFGPGTRLTVL.

This clone appeared a few times. This chain joins TRBV4-1 and TRBJ1-3, with 7 bases that match TRBD1. The junction had 15 bases not matched to a gene; V was cut back by 1 base and J by 0 bases. CDR1 is MGHRA, CDR2 YSYEKL, per germline. This CDR3 has 20 residues. The CDR3 loop is CASSQVLEGQSTNSGNTIYF. The CDR3 region has the DNA TGCGCCAGCAGCCAAGTTTTGGAGGGACAGAGCACAAACTCTGGAAACACCATATATTTT.

This clone showed up just once. Germline and junction disagree at one end, which may indicate a read error. The V gene is TRBV19, the J gene TRBJ1-2, with 9 nucleotides matching TRBD1. Germline CDR1 reads LNHDA; CDR2 reads SQIVND (reference sequence). This CDR3 comprises 13 residues. Here the CDR3 DNA reads TGTGCCAGTAGTACCAGGACAGGGGAGAGGCCGGCCTTC. Its translation is CASSTRTGERPAF.

This clone was observed once. The chain employs TRBV7-8 and TRBJ2-4; 15 positions agree with TRBD2. V lost 6 bases, J lost 3 bases, and 12 bases stayed unmatched. This CDR3 contains 19 residues. Germline V gene data show CDR1 as SGHVS and CDR2 as FQNEAQ. CDR3 nucleotides: TGTGCCAGCAGTATGGGACTAGCGGGGGGTAAGAGAGACAAAAACATTCAGTACTTC. As protein: CASSMGLAGGKRDKNIQYF.

This clone occurred once. The chain employs TRBV2 and TRBJ2-4; the match to TRBD1 covers 8 bases. The trim removed 4 bases at V and 0 bases at J, leaving 8 bases unmatched. The CDR3 is 17 residues long. Germline-derived CDR1 and CDR2 are SNHLY and FYNNEI. Here the CDR3 reads CASSAIRTGKAKNIQYF. CDR3 bases: TGTGCCAGCAGTGCAATTCGGACAGGGAAAGCCAAAAACATTCAGTACTTC.

The rearrangement joins TRBV2 to TRBJ1-3; tentative D call: TRBD1 (6 bases). The CDR3 length is 15 residues. Trimming removed 5 bases at V and 0 bases at J, with 11 bases between. Germline CDR1 reads SNHLY; CDR2 reads FYNNEI. The CDR3 region has the DNA TGTGCCAGCAGTCGTGACAGGTACTCTGGAAACACCATATATTTT. Translated, it gives CASSRDRYSGNTIYF.

CDR3 region: CASSDWNEETQYF. The CDR3 bases are TGTGCCAGCAGCGACTGGAACGAAGAGACCCAGTACTTC. This chain uses TRBV2 with TRBJ2-5; D gene ambiguous. CDR1 is SNHLY, CDR2 FYNNEI, per germline. The V end lost 6 bases, the J end lost 3 bases, and 11 bases lay between the germline ends. This CDR3 region has 13 residues.

This sequence joins TRBV13 and TRBJ1-1; possible D gene TRBD1, 5 bases. The V gene lost 0 bases and the J gene lost 6 bases, with 17 bases spanning the gap. This CDR3 contains 16 residues. Germline CDR1 is PRHDT and CDR2 is FYEKMQ (reference sequence). CDR3 sequence (DNA): TGTGCCAGCAGCTTAGGCCTCGGGGGAGTTAACTCTGAAGCTTTCTTT. Amino acids: CASSLGLGGVNSEAFF.

The rearrangement joins TRBV6-5 to TRBJ2-5, with 10 bases identical to TRBD1. V lost 5 bases to trimming and J lost 4 bases; unmatched junction nucleotides: 7. The germline gives CDR1 MNHEY, CDR2 SVGAGI. The CDR3 contains 15 residues. The CDR3 region is CASSPGTGVVETQYF. CDR3 in DNA: TGTGCCAGCAGTCCTGGGACAGGGGTGGTAGAGACCCAGTACTTC.

The J gene is TRBJ1-2, the V gene TRBV27, with a tentative D call TRBD1 (5 bases). The CDR3 extends over 14 amino acids. V was shortened by 3 bases and J by 8 bases, with 16 bases between the two germline ends. Per the germline V gene, CDR1 is MNHEY and CDR2 is SMNVEV (reference sequence). The CDR3 region has the DNA TGTGCCAGCAGTTTTGCGGGGCCCCGCGTGGGCTACACCTTC. It specifies CASSFAGPRVGYTF.

The chain links TRBV4-1 to TRBJ1-6, with D possibly TRBD1 on 6 matching bases. Germline CDR1 and CDR2: MGHRA and YSYEKL. This CDR3 region has 16 residues. With 4 bases removed from V and 7 bases from J, the gap between germline ends came to 17 bases. The CDR3 nucleotides are TGCGCCAGCAGCCCCCAAACTGGACAGACAAATTCACCCCTCCACTTT. Translated, it gives CASSPQTGQTNSPLHF.

The chain carries TRBV5-4 and TRBJ2-7, with TRBD2 as a possible D gene (7 bases). Germline lookup yields CDR1 SGHNT and CDR2 YYREEE (reference sequence). The CDR3 sequence is 13 residues long. The germline V and J ends were trimmed by 4 bases and 3 bases, with 11 bases remaining between them. In DNA form, the CDR3 reads TGTGCCAGCAGCCGGGGGGCCGGCTACGAGCAGTACTTC. This encodes CASSRGAGYEQYF.

V gene TRBV28 combines with J gene TRBJ2-7; no definite D call. CDR3 length equals 12 residues. The germline V and J ends were trimmed by 5 bases and 7 bases, with 12 bases remaining between them. The V gene's germline CDR1 is MDHEN and CDR2 SYDVKM. As DNA, the CDR3 is TGTGCCAGCAGTGCTCCAGCGTCGGAGCAGTACTTC. This gives the protein CASSAPASEQYF.

This chain joins TRBV20-1 and TRBJ2-5; tentative D call: TRBD2 (5 bases). With 3 bases removed from V and 7 bases from J, the gap between germline ends came to 9 bases. CDR1 DFQATT and CDR2 SNEGSKA come from the germline V gene (reference sequence). The CDR3 is 11 residues long. The CDR3 DNA reads TGCAGTGCTAGTGGGAGTGGGACCCAGTACTTC. Protein sequence: CSASGSGTQYF.

The CDR3 sequence: CASDLSRDRGNEQFF. As DNA, the CDR3 is TGTGCCAGCGATTTGAGCCGGGACAGGGGAAATGAGCAGTTCTTC. This chain connects TRBV6-6 to TRBJ2-1, with 10 bases that match TRBD1. CDR1 and CDR2 from the germline V gene are MNHNY and SVGAGI (reference sequence). The CDR3 has 15 residues. V was clipped by 8 bases and J by 7 bases; unmatched bases: 11.

This chain joins TRBV28 and TRBJ1-1, with a tentative D call TRBD1 (5 bases). This CDR3 has 13 amino acids. Germline V gene sequence: CDR1 MDHEN, CDR2 SYDVKM. V dropped 2 bases and J dropped 6 bases, with 10 bases sitting between them. CDR3 bases: TGTGCCAGCAGTTTACAGGGTCGGGCTGAAGCTTTCTTT. This sequence encodes CASSLQGRAEAFF.

This chain uses TRBV20-1 with TRBJ2-4, with D uncertain. The CDR3 consists of 14 residues. Germline V CDR1 and CDR2: DFQATT, SNEGSKA (reference sequence). V lost 3 bases and J lost 0, with 9 bases in between. The CDR3 loop is CSASERQAKNIQYF. CDR3 nucleotides: TGCAGTGCTAGTGAGAGGCAAGCCAAAAACATTCAGTACTTC.

This clone was observed a handful of times. The CDR3 coding sequence is TGTGCCAGCTCGAAAGGGACAGAGAACACCGGGGAGCTGTTTTTT. It specifies CASSKGTENTGELFF. V and J are TRBV18 and TRBJ2-2; the match to TRBD1 covers 7 bases. The V and J ends lost 6 bases and 1 base, in that order; junction bases with no gene match: 5. Germline CDR1 and CDR2: KGHSH and LQKENI. The CDR3 length is 15 residues.

J is TRBJ2-5 and V is TRBV19; D remains ambiguous. This CDR3 has 13 amino acids. Trimming removed 2 bases from V and 4 bases from J, with 8 bases in between. Per germline, CDR1 LNHDA and CDR2 SQIVND (reference sequence). The CDR3: CASSIPSRETQYF. The CDR3 DNA reads TGTGCCAGTAGTATACCCTCGAGAGAGACCCAGTACTTC.

V and J are TRBV3-1 (or the pseudogene TRBV3-2) and TRBJ2-1, with TRBD1 as a possible D gene (7 bases). Trimming removed 2 bases at V and 6 bases at J, with 11 bases between. The CDR3 covers 14 residues. Germline loops: CDR1 LGHDT, CDR2 YNNKEL (reference sequence). CDR3 in amino acids: CASSQNRGGNEQFF. CDR3 DNA sequence: TGTGCCAGCAGCCAAAACAGGGGAGGCAATGAGCAGTTCTTC.

The gene calls are TRBV19 and TRBJ1-1; TRBD1 matches 7 bases. V shed 6 bases and J 4 bases; nucleotides not matched to a gene: 8. The CDR3 is 14 residues long. Per the germline V gene, CDR1 is LNHDA and CDR2 is SQIVND (reference sequence). CDR3: CASSLQGSVTEAFF. CDR3 DNA: TGTGCCAGTAGCCTACAGGGGTCGGTCACTGAAGCTTTCTTT.